This is a list of T cell receptor beta chains from one sample in a study of spatial heterogeneity in lung cancer. One entry per CDR3 protein results from TCRdb running MiXCR on the 5' RACE reads. The sample includes some 37,000 distinct CDR3 sequences, roughly 8% of them seen just once. Sequencing used PBMCs, obtained at surgery. The receptors originated from a male donor with early-stage non-small cell lung cancer. CDR3s include the opening cysteine and the closing phenylalanine or tryptophan. Each record gives: V gene, J gene, CDR3 protein.

V gene: TRBV12-3/TRBV12-4
J gene: TRBJ1-2
CDR3 protein: CASITNLPYGYTF

V gene: TRBV11-3
J gene: TRBJ2-1
CDR3 protein: CASSSGLAYNEQFF

V gene: TRBV29-1
J gene: TRBJ1-3
CDR3 protein: CSASHAGSSGNTIYF

V gene: TRBV2
J gene: TRBJ2-1
CDR3 protein: CASSALLWTSGGTYNEQFF

V gene: TRBV28
J gene: TRBJ1-2
CDR3 protein: CASSPPGQGASLYGYTF

V gene: TRBV5-1
J gene: TRBJ2-7
CDR3 protein: CASSLATGTGYDEQYF

V gene: TRBV18
J gene: TRBJ1-1
CDR3 protein: CASSPPGGLESNTEAFF

V gene: TRBV10-3
J gene: TRBJ1-2
CDR3 protein: CAISDSEGGSVGYTF

V gene: TRBV24-1
J gene: TRBJ2-2
CDR3 protein: CATSDPLRGQNTGELFF

V gene: TRBV15
J gene: TRBJ2-3
CDR3 protein: CATSRDRKQKITDTQYF

V gene: TRBV24-1
J gene: TRBJ2-2
CDR3 protein: CATSDGQYTGELFF

V gene: TRBV9
J gene: TRBJ2-7
CDR3 protein: CASSVAGGTYEQYF

V gene: TRBV7-2
J gene: TRBJ2-5
CDR3 protein: CASSFGETQYF

V gene: TRBV19
J gene: TRBJ1-2
CDR3 protein: CASSTVDQLYGYTF

V gene: TRBV6-5
J gene: TRBJ1-5
CDR3 protein: CASSTEGRGQPQHF

V gene: TRBV7-2
J gene: TRBJ1-6
CDR3 protein: CASSLGRDNSPLHF